Described below is a single TCR beta chain sequence and its context. The data originate from a study of control samples from healthy donors and cancer patients. Sequenced by immunoSEQ multiplex PCR; TCRdb stores in-frame clones only, minus some. The top ten clones hold 2% of a sample with 98,000 or so clones, roughly 86% of them seen once. Germline CDR1 and CDR2: SGDLS and YYNGEE. This CDR3 has 15 residues. Losses at the gene ends were 2 bases for V and 6 bases for J; bases not matched to a gene: 6. The source material was blood. J is TRBJ2-7 and V is TRBV9, with 12 bases lining up with TRBD2. The sequence derives from a man aged 55 to 70 in good health. The CDR3 bases are TGTGCCAGCAGCGTGACTAGCGGGAGATTCGGCGAGCAGTACTTC. Protein: CASSVTSGRFGEQYF.